These T cell receptor beta chains were read from a single sample in a study of cytomegalovirus exposure and HLA in healthy donors. Clones were read by immunoSEQ multiplex PCR, and TCRdb kept only the in-frame ones, dropping some. This table has roughly 50,000 clones, 93% appearing once. The sequencing input was PBMCs. The receptors here all came from a woman aged 18-29 years in good health and CMV-seropositive. Both conserved end residues are trimmed from each CDR3. The D gene is left open where the match is weak.

j_call | d_call | v_call | cdr3_aa
TRBJ2-7 | TRBD2 | TRBV6-6 | ASSYQTSGGRLRQY
TRBJ2-5 | TRBD1 | TRBV28 | ASSYPPGQGQWETQY
TRBJ2-3 | - | TRBV6-1 | ASSGDGVDTQY
TRBJ1-5 | - | TRBV5-1 | ASSLVGNQPQH
TRBJ2-7 | TRBD1 | TRBV27 | ASSLTGGTEYEQY
TRBJ2-5 | TRBD2 | TRBV19 | ASSIRGDGGETQY
TRBJ2-3 | - | TRBV13 | ASSERGSSTDTQY
TRBJ2-5 | TRBD1 | TRBV9 | ASSVALGTAQETQY
TRBJ1-2 | - | TRBV6-1 | ASSDRRGGGYT
TRBJ2-7 | TRBD2 | TRBV5-1 | ASSFLAGGDYEQY
TRBJ1-3 | - | TRBV9 | ASSVGGTGNTIY
TRBJ2-7 | TRBD1 | TRBV6-6 | ASSSTGNYEQY
TRBJ1-2 | TRBD1 | TRBV18 | ASSRLRQGWVEGYT
TRBJ2-1 | - | TRBV11-2 | ASSNPGTPFYNEQF
TRBJ1-1 | TRBD1 | TRBV19 | ASSIQDRANTEAF
TRBJ2-2 | TRBD2 | TRBV5-4 | ASNMKRGGAFTGELF
TRBJ2-2 | TRBD2 | TRBV7-6 | ASSFPGLAGAVAGELF
TRBJ2-1 | TRBD2 | TRBV7-9 | ASSSTSGVYNEQF
TRBJ2-5 | - | TRBV6-5 | ASSYGPFSETQY
TRBJ2-7 | - | TRBV2 | ASSSVYEQY
TRBJ1-2 | - | TRBV7-9 | ASSFAVGEGNGYT
TRBJ2-2 | - | TRBV7-2 | ASSAIRDTGELF
TRBJ1-2 | - | TRBV6-5 | ASSYSIGDYGYT
TRBJ1-2 | TRBD1 | TRBV6-4 | ASSEKGALPDGYT
TRBJ2-5 | - | TRBV5-1 | ASSPVGGETQY
TRBJ1-2 | - | TRBV7-9 | ASSLYGREDYGYT
TRBJ1-1 | TRBD1 | TRBV5-1 | ASSPLGETGTATEAF
TRBJ2-2 | - | TRBV6-5 | ASSYSRSYTGELF
TRBJ1-4 | - | TRBV27 | ASRARGTEKLF
TRBJ2-5 | TRBD2 | TRBV10-2 | ASSSMGGSLETQY
TRBJ2-5 | TRBD2 | TRBV18 | ASSTSAGGETQY
TRBJ1-5 | - | TRBV4-3 | ASSQSYGVSNQPQH
TRBJ2-7 | - | TRBV6-5 | ASSYGGQGSYEQY
TRBJ1-1 | - | TRBV5-1 | ASGHLNTEAF
TRBJ1-2 | - | TRBV5-1 | ASSRFRQANYGYT
TRBJ1-5 | - | TRBV19 | ASSIDLGGGQPQH
TRBJ1-2 | TRBD1 | TRBV10-1 | ASSESGDRGHGSYGYT
TRBJ1-3 | - | TRBV28 | ASSRKDFYSGNTIY